The clone carrying this T cell receptor (beta chain) came up many times. Its antigen is unidentified. Scientists made TCR beta libraries using quantitative 5'-RACE with molecular barcodes. TCRdb reanalysed the 5' RACE reads using MiXCR and keeps one entry per CDR3 protein. Among 150,000 to 200,000 distinct CDR3 sequences, roughly 13% were seen once, and the ten largest hold 9.5% to 11%. V lost 6 bases and J lost 9, with 12 bases in between. The length of the CDR3 is 13 residues. This sample is part of a study of CD8 T cells in ankylosing spondylitis. The study, taken as a whole, reports: Blood of patients with ankylosing spondylitis appeared to be characterized by a TCR beta motif of about eight highly homologous variants. Past studies reported some motif variants in reactive arthritis synovial fluid and blood.

The origin of this receptor is a female donor with ankylosing spondylitis or in good health (not recorded which). Sequences were obtained from blood, either unsorted or a sorted T cell fraction (not recorded which). The chain is built from TRBV12-3 or TRBV12-4 and TRBJ1-6; D gene ambiguous. The CDR3 sequence is CASSLPGSSPLHF. The CDR3 coding sequence is TGTGCCAGCAGCCTCCCCGGGTCTTCACCCCTCCACTTT.